The 10 T cell receptor beta chains below all came from one sample that was sequenced in a study of control samples from healthy donors and cancer patients (dated by TCRdb to the early 2020s). The library was built by means of the immunoSEQ multiplex PCR assay. TCRdb mirrors the immuneACCESS table, restricted to in-frame sequences. Some clones are absent from its copies; in checked studies, under half trace to an unresolved V gene, and the reason for the others is unknown. The sample records 70,000 to 90,000 clones, 90% to 95% of which are singletons. The leading ten clones occupy less than 6% of the sample. Sequencing used blood. All receptors derive from a woman younger than 30 in good health.

The V gene is TRBV19, the J gene TRBJ2-5; 9 bases are a match to TRBD2. The CDR3 extends over 15 amino acids. The V gene end was trimmed by 4 bases and the J gene end by 4 bases; junction bases not matched to a gene: 7. From germline, CDR1 is LNHDA and CDR2 SQIVND (reference sequence). The CDR3 loop is CASSTKLSGRETQYF. CDR3 nucleotides: TGTGCCAGTAGTACCAAACTTAGCGGGAGAGAGACCCAGTACTTC.

The chain carries TRBV9 and TRBJ2-1; 7 bases are shared with TRBD2. This CDR3 comprises 17 residues. J gave up 3 bases and V 0 bases, and 9 bases lay outside the gene matches. Germline values: CDR1 SGDLS, CDR2 YYNGEE. The CDR3 DNA is TGTGCCAGCAGCGTAGGTGAAGCGGGAACAAACTACAATGAGCAGTTCTTC. Translation: CASSVGEAGTNYNEQFF.

The chain is built from TRBV11-1 and TRBJ2-7; D is possibly TRBD2 (6 bases). The V end was cut by 3 bases, the J end by 2 bases, with 17 bases between. The CDR3 loop spans 16 amino acids. Germline assignment: CDR1 SGHAT and CDR2 FQDESV (reference sequence). DNA for the CDR3: TGTGCCAGCAGCTTTCTTGGCGGGATCTCCACCTACGAGCAGTACTTC. Translation: CASSFLGGISTYEQYF.

The chain employs TRBV4-1 and TRBJ1-2, with D possibly matching TRBD1 (6 bases). V was trimmed by 4 bases and J by 2 bases, leaving 17 bases between them. CDR1 MGHRA and CDR2 YSYEKL come from the germline V gene. This CDR3 has 16 residues. DNA of the CDR3: TGCGCCAGCAGCCTCAGTACCAGGACAGCAAACTATGGCTACACCTTC. Its translation is CASSLSTRTANYGYTF.

The chain combines TRBV29-1 with TRBJ2-7; D uncertain. The V end lost 4 bases, the J end lost 7 bases, and 17 bases lay between the germline ends. This CDR3 is 13 amino acids long. In germline, CDR1 is SQVTM, CDR2 ANQGSEA. CDR3 loop: CSVGREPGGEQYF. CDR3 DNA sequence: TGCAGCGTTGGGCGCGAACCCGGTGGGGAGCAGTACTTC.

The rearrangement joins TRBV7-9 to TRBJ2-1; D not certain. In germline, CDR1 is SEHNR, CDR2 FQNEAQ (reference sequence). The CDR3 is 15 amino acids. Trimming left V 5 bases short and J 3 bases short, with 14 bases between. For the CDR3, the DNA is TGTGCCAGCAGCCGGTCTGGAGATGTCTACAATGAGCAGTTCTTC. Residues: CASSRSGDVYNEQFF.

V is TRBV5-4 and J is TRBJ2-5, with unresolved D. Trimming shortened V by 0 bases and J by 2 bases, and 14 bases separated the two germline ends. Germline V CDR1 and CDR2: SGHNT, YYREEE (reference sequence). CDR3 length equals 16 residues. The CDR3 here is CASSLGNVGIQETQYF. As DNA, the CDR3 is TGTGCCAGCAGCTTGGGGAACGTGGGAATACAAGAGACCCAGTACTTC.

V gene TRBV20-1 combines with J gene TRBJ2-7, with a possible D match to TRBD1 (7 bases). Trimming shortened V by 8 bases and J by 7 bases, and 15 bases separated the two germline ends. CDR1 DFQATT and CDR2 SNEGSKA come from the germline V gene (reference sequence). The CDR3 spans 11 residues. DNA of the CDR3: TGCAGTTGTACACAGGGGAGGGAGCAGTACTTC. Protein: CSCTQGREQYF.

The chain links TRBV18 to TRBJ2-1; D ambiguous. V shed 2 bases and J shed 5 bases, with 7 bases lying between them. Germline V gives CDR1 KGHSH, CDR2 LQKENI. The CDR3 covers 13 residues. The chain's CDR3 is CASSPWPDNEQFF. The CDR3 region has the DNA TGTGCCAGCTCACCATGGCCTGACAATGAGCAGTTCTTC.

The chain uses TRBV12-3 or TRBV12-4 and TRBJ1-2; no clear D. V was shortened by 0 bases and J by 0 bases, with 2 bases between the two germline ends. The CDR3 is 13 amino acids. The CDR3 reads CASSLAPNYGYTF. The CDR3 DNA follows: TGTGCCAGCAGTTTAGCACCTAACTATGGCTACACCTTC.